The 15 T cell receptor beta chains listed next were all sequenced from one sample in a study of cytomegalovirus exposure and HLA in healthy donors. 13 Jbeta primers and 60 Vbeta primers were used for the PCR. Profiling relied on immunoSEQ multiplex PCR, and the TCRdb table lists in-frame clones only, not all of them. The sample records 130,000 or so clones, approximately 69% being singletons. Sample: PBMCs. The receptors here all came from a man in his forties in good health and CMV-seropositive.

The rearrangement uses TRBV30 and TRBJ1-1; possible D gene TRBD1, 6 bases. Germline CDR1 is GTSNPN and CDR2 is SVGIG (reference sequence). V gave up 2 bases and J gave up 3 bases, with 10 bases separating them. This CDR3 region has 13 residues. CDR3 sequence: CAWSYRVDTEAFF. CDR3 DNA: TGTGCCTGGAGTTACAGGGTGGACACTGAAGCTTTCTTT.

The chain recombines TRBV11-2 with TRBJ2-2; maybe TRBD2 (6 bases). V lost 2 bases, J lost 4 bases, and 17 bases lay in between. This CDR3 has 17 amino acids. Per germline, CDR1 SGHAT and CDR2 FQNNGV. Here the CDR3 reads CASSLMAGRLGTGELFF. CDR3 coding DNA: TGTGCCAGCAGCTTAATGGCAGGGAGGCTCGGCACCGGGGAGCTGTTTTTT.

This chain uses TRBV6-5 with TRBJ2-5; a possible D gene is TRBD1 (6 bases). Trimming removed 5 bases from V and 7 bases from J, with 11 bases in between. This CDR3 comprises 12 residues. From germline, CDR1 is MNHEY and CDR2 SVGAGI. In DNA, the CDR3 is TGTGCCAGCAGTCCAACAGGGACGACCCAGTACTTC. It encodes CASSPTGTTQYF.

This clone turned up a few times. CDR3 in DNA: TGTGCCAGCTCACCGGGACAGGGTTACAACTATGGCTACACCTTC. It is translated as CASSPGQGYNYGYTF. The gene calls are TRBV18 and TRBJ1-2; 9 bases line up with TRBD1. Germline CDR1 reads KGHSH; CDR2 reads LQKENI. This CDR3 region has 15 residues. V shed 3 bases and J 2 bases; nucleotides not matched to a gene: 4.

This clone was observed a handful of times. This rearrangement joins TRBV5-1 to TRBJ1-1; 9 nucleotides align to TRBD1. This CDR3 comprises 16 residues. V shed 3 bases and J 0 bases; nucleotides not matched to a gene: 6. Germline lookup yields CDR1 SGHRS and CDR2 YFSETQ. The CDR3 region is CASSWRYRGLNTEAFF. DNA of the CDR3: TGCGCCAGCAGCTGGCGGTACAGGGGGCTGAACACTGAAGCTTTCTTT.

The J gene is TRBJ2-3, the V gene TRBV10-3; 7 nucleotides agree with TRBD2. The V segment lost 5 bases and the J segment 0 bases; nucleotides outside the gene matches: 11. The CDR3 consists of 17 residues. Looked up from germline, CDR1 is ENHRY and CDR2 is SYGVKD. The CDR3 bases are TGTGCCATCAGTTTGGGGCGGGAGAACCCTAGCACAGATACGCAGTATTTT. Translated: CAISLGRENPSTDTQYF.

V is TRBV28 and J is TRBJ2-7, with 9 bases fitting TRBD1. Germline lookup yields CDR1 MDHEN and CDR2 SYDVKM. The CDR3 is made up of 16 amino acids. V dropped 8 bases and J dropped 4; count of bases not matched to a gene: 15. CDR3 in amino acids: CASSTSGTGWLYEQYF. The CDR3 DNA follows: TGTGCCAGCTCGACATCCGGGACAGGGTGGTTGTACGAGCAGTACTTC.

The J gene is TRBJ2-7, the V gene TRBV5-8; TRBD1 agrees at 10 bases. This CDR3 is 14 amino acids long. V dropped 3 bases and J dropped 2; count of bases not matched to a gene: 2. Germline assignment: CDR1 SGHTS and CDR2 YDEGEE. CDR3 sequence: CASSWTGGAYEQYF. The CDR3 nucleotides read TGTGCCAGCAGCTGGACAGGGGGTGCCTACGAGCAGTACTTC.

The gene calls are TRBV5-1 and TRBJ2-7; D unclear. The CDR3 is 12 amino acids. In germline, CDR1 is SGHRS, CDR2 YFSETQ. Trimming shortened V by 0 bases and J by 4 bases, and 5 bases separated the two germline ends. The CDR3 nucleotides read TGCGCCAGCAGCTTGGACAAGTACGAGCAGTACTTC. Translation gives CASSLDKYEQYF.

The chain uses TRBV7-8 and TRBJ1-2, with 11 bases lining up with TRBD1. J gave up 8 bases and V 3 bases, and 2 bases lay outside the gene matches. Germline V CDR1 and CDR2: SGHVS, FQNEAQ. This CDR3 is 13 amino acids long. For the CDR3, the DNA is TGTGCCAGCAGCTTGGGACAGGGGGGAGGCTACACCTTC. Encoded protein: CASSLGQGGGYTF.

This clone came up a few times. The chain is built from TRBV28 and TRBJ1-6; D possibly corresponds to TRBD1 (6 bases). The germline gives CDR1 MDHEN, CDR2 SYDVKM. The ends were cut back, 0 bases at V and 6 bases at J, with 12 bases in the middle. The length of the CDR3 is 16 residues. The CDR3 sequence: CASSLWQGLGNSPLHF. The CDR3 DNA reads TGTGCCAGCAGTTTATGGCAGGGGCTGGGTAATTCACCCCTCCACTTT.

The genes are TRBV6-1 and TRBJ1-2, with 7 bases lining up with TRBD1. Germline V gene sequence: CDR1 MNHNS, CDR2 SASEGT. This CDR3 region has 12 residues. After removal of 6 bases from V and 8 bases from J, the junction contained 6 bases not matched to a gene. The CDR3: CASSSQGIGYTF. The CDR3 nucleotides read TGTGCCAGCAGCTCACAGGGGATCGGCTACACCTTC.

CDR3 DNA sequence: TGTGCCAGCAGCTCCAGGGCTCCCTACGAGCAGTACTTC. Its protein product is CASSSRAPYEQYF. The chain links TRBV7-2 to TRBJ2-7; maybe TRBD1 (5 bases). Germline values: CDR1 SGHTA, CDR2 FQGNSA. V shed 4 bases and J shed 2 bases, with 9 bases lying between them. This CDR3 spans 13 amino acids.

This clone appeared a few times. This chain's CDR3 is CASSMGQGPYEQYF. Written as DNA, the CDR3 is TGCGCCAGCAGCATGGGACAGGGCCCCTACGAGCAGTACTTC. The gene calls are TRBV5-1 and TRBJ2-7; 9 bases are shared with TRBD1. Germline V lookup: CDR1 SGHRS, CDR2 YFSETQ. The CDR3 contains 14 residues. Trimming cost V 4 bases and J 2 bases; bases outside gene matches: 4.

J is TRBJ2-3 and V is TRBV9, with TRBD1 matching 8 bases. In germline, CDR1 is SGDLS, CDR2 YYNGEE. After removal of 5 bases from V and 5 bases from J, the junction contained 4 bases not matched to a gene. This CDR3 contains 13 residues. This CDR3 is CASSEQGGDTQYF. CDR3 nucleotide sequence: TGTGCCAGCAGTGAACAGGGGGGAGATACGCAGTATTTT. Looking up the rest from reference TRBV9 and TRBJ2-3 gives the full variable domain: DSGVTQTPKHLITATGQRVTLRCSPRSGDLSVYWYQQSLDQGLQFLIQYYNGEERAKGNILERFSAQQFPDLHSELNLSSLELGDSALYFCASSEQGGDTQYFGPGTRLTVL.